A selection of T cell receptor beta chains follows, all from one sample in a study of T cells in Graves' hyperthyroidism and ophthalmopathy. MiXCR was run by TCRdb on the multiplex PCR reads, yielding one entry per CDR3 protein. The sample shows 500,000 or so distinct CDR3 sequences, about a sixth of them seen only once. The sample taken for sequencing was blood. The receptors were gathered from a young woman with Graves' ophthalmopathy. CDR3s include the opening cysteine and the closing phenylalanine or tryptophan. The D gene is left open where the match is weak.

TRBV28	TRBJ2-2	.	CASSLPVAGPDTGELFF
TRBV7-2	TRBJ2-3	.	CASSLFGGSSTDTQYF
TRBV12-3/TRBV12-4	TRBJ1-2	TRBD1	CASSYPGQSDGYTF
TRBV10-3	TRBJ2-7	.	CAISVRDKQSYEQYF
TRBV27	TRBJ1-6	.	CASSLSMFGGPSSYNSPLHF
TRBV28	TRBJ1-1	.	CASSYRTYPNTEAFF
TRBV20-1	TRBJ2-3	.	CSARVEATDTQYF
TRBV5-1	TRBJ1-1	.	CASSELGGLNTEAFF
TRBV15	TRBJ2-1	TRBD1	CATSREPWDSQGEFF
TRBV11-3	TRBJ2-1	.	CASSSPTGGSSYNEQFF
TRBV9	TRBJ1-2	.	CASSVEQGYGYTF
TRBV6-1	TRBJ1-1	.	CASSWGQPNTEAFF
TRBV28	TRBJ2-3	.	CASSLRGPGTDTQYF
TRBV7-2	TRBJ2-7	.	CASSTREGGLHSYEQYF
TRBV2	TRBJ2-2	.	CASRASRSGELFF
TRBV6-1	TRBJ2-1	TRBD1	CASSETGDYNEQFF
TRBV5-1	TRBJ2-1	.	CASSLDRGAYNEQFF